The source of this TCR beta chain is a study of blood T cell repertoires in COVID-19. V dropped 5 bases and J dropped 5; count of bases not matched to a gene: 13. This CDR3 region has 16 residues. From germline, CDR1 is SGHVS and CDR2 FQNEAQ. Assay: immunoSEQ multiplex PCR; the TCRdb copy retains only in-frame clones and omits some. The sample lists around 200,000 clones, about 85% occurring once. Sequenced sample: peripheral blood. The chain has TRBV7-8 and TRBJ2-3, with 7 bases that match TRBD2. This clonotype originated in a woman in her late teens or twenties who had recovered from COVID-19. The CDR3 DNA reads TGTGCCAGCAGCCCCTTAGAGGGAGGGGAAAGAGATACGCAGTATTTT. Translated, it gives CASSPLEGGERDTQYF.